A single sample gave rise to the 29 T cell receptor beta chains below, sequenced in a study of blood T cell repertoires in COVID-19. The assay was immunoSEQ multiplex PCR, and TCRdb's table has in-frame clones only and misses some. The sample records hundreds of thousands of clones, roughly 90% being singletons. Specimen: peripheral blood. The source of these receptors is a woman under 40 with COVID-19, enrolled during active disease.

The chain recombines TRBV5-8 with TRBJ1-4, with 8 bases aligning to TRBD1. This CDR3 has 14 amino acids. The trim removed 0 bases at V and 8 bases at J, leaving 3 bases unmatched. In germline, CDR1 is SGHTS, CDR2 YDEGEE. CDR3 in amino acids: CASSLDRGREKLFF. In DNA form, the CDR3 reads TGTGCCAGCAGCTTGGACAGGGGGAGGGAAAAACTGTTTTTT.

In its sample, this clone was seen once. V usage is TRBV19 and J usage is TRBJ1-3; 7 positions agree with TRBD1. CDR1 is LNHDA, CDR2 SQIVND, per germline (reference sequence). The CDR3 sequence is 14 residues long. After removal of 6 bases from V and 4 bases from J, the junction contained 6 bases not matched to a gene. This CDR3 reads CASRDRVSGNTIYF. For the CDR3, the DNA is TGTGCCAGTAGAGACAGGGTCTCAGGAAACACCATATATTTT.

The chain has TRBV5-1 and TRBJ2-3, with D hard to call. The CDR3 totals 14 residues. Germline V gene lookup returns CDR1 SGHRS and CDR2 YFSETQ. Trimming took 0 bases from V and 8 from J, leaving 13 bases between them. The CDR3 nucleotides read TGCGCCAGCAGCTTGGTAGCCCCCACGGGTACGCAGTATTTT. Residues: CASSLVAPTGTQYF.

This clone showed up just a few times. The rearrangement links TRBV28 to TRBJ2-1, with 7 bases that match TRBD1. CDR3 length equals 15 residues. Germline-derived CDR1 and CDR2 are MDHEN and SYDVKM. V dropped 3 bases and J dropped 7; count of bases not matched to a gene: 9. CDR3 in DNA: TGTGCCAGCAGTTTCCGGGACAGTTCTCTGAATGAGCAGTTCTTC. It encodes CASSFRDSSLNEQFF.

The chain joins TRBV5-4 to TRBJ2-1; the match to TRBD1 covers 8 bases. Germline V CDR1 and CDR2: SGHNT, YYREEE (reference sequence). This CDR3 contains 15 residues. V was pared by 1 base and J by 4 bases, with 4 bases of the junction left unmatched. Here the CDR3 DNA reads TGTGCCAGCAGCTTGCTCAGGGGGCAATACAATGAGCAGTTCTTC. Translating gives CASSLLRGQYNEQFF.

V and J are TRBV27 and TRBJ2-3; the match to TRBD2 covers 8 bases. The V and J ends lost 3 bases and 7 bases, in that order; junction bases with no gene match: 6. Germline CDR1 and CDR2: MNHEY and SMNVEV (reference sequence). CDR3 length: 14 residues. CDR3 DNA: TGTGCCAGCAGTTTGGCGGGGGGCAGACATACGCAGTATTTT. This gives the protein CASSLAGGRHTQYF.

The chain uses TRBV13 and TRBJ2-7, with D possibly being TRBD2 (6 bases). The germline gives CDR1 PRHDT, CDR2 FYEKMQ (reference sequence). The V end lost 7 bases, the J end lost 2 bases, and 12 bases lay between the germline ends. The CDR3 runs to 13 residues. CDR3 in DNA: TGTGCCAGCAAGCACGGGAGTACCTACGAGCAGTACTTC. Amino acids: CASKHGSTYEQYF.

This clone has only a few counts. The chain recombines TRBV5-1 with TRBJ1-6, with D possibly matching TRBD1 (5 bases). With 3 bases removed from V and 8 bases from J, the gap between germline ends came to 12 bases. This CDR3 has 14 residues. CDR1 and CDR2 from the germline V gene are SGHRS and YFSETQ. CDR3 region: CASSYVTGDSPLHF. CDR3 sequence (DNA): TGCGCCAGCAGCTACGTAACAGGTGATTCACCCCTCCACTTT.

The chain couples TRBV7-2 to TRBJ2-6; 7 bases match TRBD1. The CDR3 spans 18 residues. J lost 0 bases, V lost 3 bases, and 8 bases had no gene match. Looked up from germline, CDR1 is SGHTA and CDR2 is FQGNSA. The CDR3 spells CASSLWTGSLSGANVLTF. In DNA form, the CDR3 reads TGTGCCAGCAGCTTGTGGACAGGTTCCCTCTCTGGGGCCAACGTCCTGACTTTC.

This chain links TRBV25-1 with TRBJ1-1; D is possibly TRBD1 (6 bases). V lost 2 bases and J 4 bases, leaving 8 bases between the germline ends. CDR3 length: 13 residues. Germline values: CDR1 MGHDK, CDR2 SYGVNS. The DNA for the CDR3 is TGTGCCAGCAGTGAAACCAGGGGCACTGAAGCTTTCTTT. Encoded protein: CASSETRGTEAFF.

The chain carries TRBV4-1 and TRBJ2-7, with a possible D match to TRBD2 (6 bases). CDR3 size: 14 residues. V was pared by 2 bases and J by 5 bases, with 13 bases between. CDR1 and CDR2 (germline): MGHRA, YSYEKL. The CDR3 reads CASSQTRGTNEQYV. CDR3 DNA sequence: TGCGCCAGCAGCCAAACCCGCGGGACCAACGAGCAGTACGTC.

V and J are TRBV24-1 and TRBJ2-3; TRBD2 agrees at 12 bases. Germline trimming cut 7 bases from V and 4 bases from J; bases unmatched to any gene: 5. CDR3 length equals 15 residues. Germline V gives CDR1 KGHDR, CDR2 SFDVKD. The CDR3 sequence is CATSARTSGADTQYF. CDR3 DNA: TGTGCCACCAGCGCCCGGACTAGCGGGGCAGATACGCAGTATTTT.

The chain recombines TRBV2 with TRBJ1-6; TRBD1 matches 9 bases. V gave up 6 bases and J gave up 6 bases; unmatched junction bases: 3. The CDR3 is made up of 14 amino acids. Germline values: CDR1 SNHLY, CDR2 FYNNEI. The CDR3 coding sequence is TGTGCCAGCAGAGAGGACAGGGGTAATTCACCCCTCCACTTT. Its translation is CASREDRGNSPLHF.

This clone was picked up a small number of times. V is TRBV11-2 and J is TRBJ1-6; TRBD1 might be the D (6 bases). The CDR3 is made up of 15 amino acids. Germline V gives CDR1 SGHAT, CDR2 FQNNGV. V lost 1 base, J lost 9 bases, and 13 bases lay in between. Written as DNA, the CDR3 is TGTGCCAGCAGCTTAGTAGGGGGATGGGCTTCACCCCTCCACTTT. Translated: CASSLVGGWASPLHF.

This clone was picked up a small number of times. The chain carries TRBV6-5 and TRBJ1-1, with a tentative D call TRBD1 (5 bases). V dropped 6 bases and J dropped 0 bases, with 17 bases sitting between them. From germline, CDR1 is MNHEY and CDR2 SVGAGI. The CDR3 consists of 16 residues. This CDR3 is CASSYDSHKLNTEAFF. CDR3 sequence (DNA): TGTGCCAGCAGCTACGACAGCCACAAATTGAACACTGAAGCTTTCTTT.

The genes are TRBV28 and TRBJ2-5; D might be TRBD2 (5 bases). The CDR3 loop spans 13 amino acids. Trimming took 4 bases from V and 2 from J, leaving 8 bases between them. Germline CDR1 reads MDHEN; CDR2 reads SYDVKM. The CDR3 protein is CASSSSNQETQYF. The CDR3 bases are TGTGCCAGCAGTTCTAGCAATCAAGAGACCCAGTACTTC. The full variable domain, its missing parts supplied by reference TRBV28 and TRBJ2-5, is DVKVTQSSRYLVKRTGEKVFLECVQDMDHENMFWYRQDPGLGLRLIYFSYDVKMKEKGDIPEGYSVSREKKERFSLILESASTNQTSMYLCASSSSNQETQYFGPGTRLLVL.

The chain couples TRBV6-2 or TRBV6-3 to TRBJ1-5; D is unclear. The CDR3 runs 13 residues. The germline gives CDR1 MNHEY, CDR2 SVGEGT. Trimming shortened V by 2 bases and J by 7 bases, and 9 bases separated the two germline ends. CDR3 coding DNA: TGTGCCAGCAGTTACGGAGGACTGCAGCCCCAGCATTTT. The encoded protein is CASSYGGLQPQHF.

The gene calls are TRBV9 and TRBJ1-1, with TRBD1 as a possible D gene (6 bases). The CDR3 has 14 residues. Germline V gives CDR1 SGDLS, CDR2 YYNGEE. With 3 bases removed from V and 1 base from J, the gap between germline ends came to 10 bases. CDR3 sequence: CASSGQTGNTEAFF. DNA of the CDR3: TGTGCCAGCAGCGGGCAGACAGGGAACACTGAAGCTTTCTTT.

This clone was counted between two and nine times. This chain uses TRBV6-5 with TRBJ2-3; no clear D gene. Deletions cut 6 bases from V and 6 bases from J, with 19 bases between. In germline, CDR1 is MNHEY, CDR2 SVGAGI. CDR3 length: 15 residues. CDR3 residues: CASRPQLGFGDTQYF. CDR3 sequence (DNA): TGTGCCAGCAGGCCTCAACTCGGATTCGGGGATACGCAGTATTTT.

The chain combines TRBV24-1 with TRBJ2-5, with TRBD2 as a possible D gene (5 bases). Germline values: CDR1 KGHDR, CDR2 SFDVKD. This CDR3 has 14 residues. Trimming cost V 3 bases and J 5 bases, with 12 bases left between them. The CDR3 loop reads CATSDAGQAETQYF. The CDR3 bases are TGTGCCACCAGTGATGCGGGTCAGGCGGAGACCCAGTACTTC.

CDR3 loop: CASSFSQGRANEKLFF. The CDR3, as DNA: TGTGCCAGCAGCTTTTCACAGGGGCGAGCTAATGAAAAACTGTTTTTT. This chain uses TRBV5-4 with TRBJ1-4; 7 bases map to TRBD1. The length of the CDR3 is 16 residues. The J segment lost 3 bases and the V segment lost 2 bases, leaving 7 bases of the junction unmatched. Germline V CDR1 and CDR2: SGHNT, YYREEE (reference sequence).

This clone appeared a few times. V is TRBV11-2 and J is TRBJ1-3; D is unclear. V lost 5 bases and J 0 bases, leaving 8 bases between the germline ends. This CDR3 is built from 14 residues. The germline V gene encodes CDR1 SGHAT and CDR2 FQNNGV. The CDR3 nucleotides read TGTGCCAGCAGCGAGGCCCCCTCTGGAAACACCATATATTTT. The encoded protein is CASSEAPSGNTIYF.

V is TRBV10-2 and J is TRBJ2-7; TRBD1 matches at 8 bases. Germline values: CDR1 WSHSY, CDR2 SAAADI. The CDR3 runs to 12 residues. The V and J ends lost 8 bases and 6 bases, in that order; junction bases with no gene match: 6. The CDR3 here is CASGQGKGEQYV. The CDR3 region has the DNA TGCGCCAGCGGACAGGGAAAGGGCGAGCAGTACGTC.

The chain uses TRBV5-5 and TRBJ2-5; D is ambiguous. CDR1 is SGHKS and CDR2 is YYEKEE in the germline V gene (reference sequence). V gave up 1 base and J gave up 4 bases, with 11 bases separating them. The CDR3 consists of 14 residues. The CDR3 spells CASSLLGAPETQYF. The CDR3 nucleotides are TGTGCCAGCAGCTTGCTAGGAGCCCCAGAGACCCAGTACTTC. The complete variable domain, with remaining parts taken from reference TRBV5-5 and TRBJ2-5, reads DAGVTQSPTHLIKTRGQQVTLRCSPISGHKSVSWYQQVLGQGPQFIFQYYEKEERGRGNFPDRFSARQFPNYSSELNVNALLLGDSALYLCASSLLGAPETQYFGPGTRLLVL.

The chain combines TRBV18 with TRBJ1-5; D ambiguous. Germline V gives CDR1 KGHSH, CDR2 LQKENI. The CDR3 runs to 15 residues. V dropped 3 bases and J dropped 0 bases, with 9 bases sitting between them. The DNA for the CDR3 is TGTGCCAGCTCACCGCTAGACGGTAGCAATCAGCCCCAGCATTTT. This sequence encodes CASSPLDGSNQPQHF.

The rearrangement links TRBV10-3 to TRBJ2-3, with 10 bases fitting TRBD2. V shed 0 bases and J 0 bases; nucleotides not matched to a gene: 3. CDR1 is ENHRY, CDR2 SYGVKD, per germline. CDR3 length: 17 amino acids. This CDR3 is CAISESSSGSSTDTQYF. In DNA, the CDR3 is TGTGCCATCAGTGAGTCTTCTAGCGGGAGTAGCACAGATACGCAGTATTTT.

The chain uses TRBV9 and TRBJ1-5, with D uncertain. V shed 0 bases and J shed 5 bases, with 6 bases lying between them. Looked up from germline, CDR1 is SGDLS and CDR2 is YYNGEE. CDR3 length equals 13 residues. CDR3 protein: CASSVAQDQPQHF. In nucleotides, the CDR3 is TGTGCCAGCAGCGTAGCTCAGGATCAGCCCCAGCATTTT.

The chain links TRBV24-1 to TRBJ2-3; weak D call: TRBD1 (6 bases). With 4 bases removed from V and 6 bases from J, the gap between germline ends came to 10 bases. The CDR3 contains 13 residues. The V gene's germline CDR1 is KGHDR and CDR2 SFDVKD. The CDR3 loop reads CATSEQGFDTQYF. The CDR3 DNA reads as TGTGCCACCAGTGAGCAGGGGTTTGATACGCAGTATTTT.

V and J are TRBV5-1 and TRBJ2-7; 7 nucleotides line up with TRBD2. This CDR3 is built from 15 residues. Germline CDR1 is SGHRS and CDR2 is YFSETQ. V lost 0 bases and J lost 5; bases outside the gene matches: 8. The CDR3 reads CASSLDLMAGDEQYF. CDR3 in DNA: TGCGCCAGCAGCTTGGACCTCATGGCGGGGGACGAGCAGTACTTC. The full variable domain, with the rest looked up from reference TRBV5-1 and TRBJ2-7, is KAGVTQTPRYLIKTRGQQVTLSCSPISGHRSVSWYQQTPGQGLQFLFEYFSETQRNKGNFPGRFSGRQFSNSRSEMNVSTLELGDSALYLCASSLDLMAGDEQYFGPGTRLTVT.